This T cell receptor beta chain came from a study of T-cell reconstitution after alpha-beta-depleted transplantation in children. Study-level findings and limits: Where some patients showed high TCRbeta diversity at day 60, it came from recipient T cells and thymic progenitors that had survived. From newly produced T cells came most of the T-cell counts and diversity one year after transplant.

The CDR3 sequence is 16 residues long. Trimming took 5 bases from V and 1 from J; bases not matched to a gene: 10. Germline V gene sequence: CDR1 ENHRY, CDR2 SYGVKD. A library of TCRbeta sequences, prepared with unique molecular identifiers, was generated. TCRdb analysed the PCR reads with MiXCR anew, one entry per CDR3 protein. The repertoire holds some 200,000 distinct CDR3 sequences, around 8.4% seen once, with roughly a third in the top ten. Points on this clonotype: Antigen specificity is unknown.

V gene TRBV10-3 combines with J gene TRBJ1-1; 7 nucleotides agree with TRBD1. Sequencing used PBMCs, mostly from graft donor cells, obtained 360 days after TCRalphabeta/CD19-depleted stem cell transplant. This TCR came from a male patient between 2 and 15 years old who had a stem cell transplant for acute myeloid leukemia, so the T cells may come from the graft donor. The CDR3 region has the DNA TGTGCCATCAGTTCCTCCGTACAGGGGACGAACACTGAAGCTTTCTTT. As protein: CAISSSVQGTNTEAFF.